This T cell receptor (beta chain) comes out of a study of blood T cell repertoires in COVID-19. Overall study: PBMCs, B-cell-depleted T cells, or T cells provided the cDNA or gDNA that made up the material.

TCRdb's copy holds only in-frame clones and misses some; the assay was immunoSEQ multiplex PCR. The repertoire holds tens of thousands of clones, around 90% seen once, with 3% to 4% in the top ten. In this sample, this clone turned up once. Germline-derived CDR1 and CDR2 are KGHSH and LQKENI. This CDR3 is 18 amino acids long. The trim removed 2 bases at V and 5 bases at J, leaving 14 bases unmatched. The sequence was collected from a woman aged 70 to 79 with acute or convalescent COVID-19. The gene calls are TRBV18 and TRBJ2-3; 9 bases align to TRBD2. Sequencing input: peripheral blood. CDR3 coding DNA: TGTGCCAGCTCACCATCTGGGATAGCGGGAGAGAAAAAAGATACGCAGTATTTT. It codes for CASSPSGIAGEKKDTQYF.